Following are 5 T cell receptor beta chains from one sample sequenced in a study of shared clonotypes between healthy human individuals. CD8 cells regarded as naive lacked CD45RO, were positively chosen for CCR7, and omitted terminally differentiated effector memory CD45RA+ cells. Profiled with immunoSEQ multiplex PCR; TCRdb holds only in-frame clones, not every one. This table holds hundreds of thousands of clones, 95% to 96% found once. The source material was naive CD8+ T cells sorted from blood. Every receptor here comes from a woman aged 25 to 39 in good health.

The rearrangement links TRBV30 to TRBJ1-3, with D hard to call. The V gene's germline CDR1 is GTSNPN and CDR2 SVGIG (reference sequence). CDR3 length equals 15 residues. Trimming left V 3 bases short and J 4 bases short, with 16 bases between. Here the CDR3 reads CAWSRTGRVGNTIYF. The CDR3 coding sequence is TGTGCCTGGAGCCGGACCGGTCGAGTCGGAAACACCATATATTTT.

This clone occurred once. The chain is built from TRBV5-5 and TRBJ2-7; tentative D call: TRBD2 (5 bases). Trimming left V 2 bases short and J 3 bases short, with 12 bases between. There are 14 residues in the CDR3. The germline V gene has CDR1 SGHKS and CDR2 YYEKEE (reference sequence). CDR3 amino acids: CASSLADGYYEQYF. Here the CDR3 DNA reads TGTGCCAGCAGCTTAGCGGATGGATACTACGAGCAGTACTTC.

Note on this clone: Other DNA sequences in this specimen translate into the identical CDR3. The chain employs TRBV28 and TRBJ2-5; 9 bases line up with TRBD2. The junction had 4 bases not matched to a gene; V was cut back by 3 bases and J by 5 bases. This CDR3 spans 14 amino acids. Germline CDR1 and CDR2: MDHEN and SYDVKM. The CDR3 sequence is CASSFSGGRETQYF. The CDR3 DNA follows: TGTGCCAGCAGTTTTAGCGGGGGCAGGGAGACCCAGTACTTC.

This rearrangement joins TRBV4-1 to TRBJ2-5; D gene ambiguous. The germline V gene encodes CDR1 MGHRA and CDR2 YSYEKL. The CDR3 sequence is 15 residues long. Trimming left V 1 base short and J 1 base short, with 10 bases between. The CDR3, as DNA: TGCGCCAGCAGCCAAGCTGTGGCCTCCCAAGAGACCCAGTACTTC. Protein: CASSQAVASQETQYF.

This clone appeared once. The rearrangement uses TRBV25-1 and TRBJ2-7; D gene uncertain. CDR1 MGHDK and CDR2 SYGVNS come from the germline V gene. V shed 3 bases and J shed 6 bases, with 18 bases lying between them. This CDR3 spans 15 amino acids. The CDR3 nucleotides read TGTGCCAGCAGTGAGCACGGTCCTGATTCTTCCGAGCAGTACTTC. Its translation is CASSEHGPDSSEQYF.